A single sample is the source of the 28 T cell receptor beta chains below, sequenced in a study of T cell responses to AZD1222 COVID-19 vaccine. Measured with immunoSEQ multiplex PCR; TCRdb has only the in-frame clones, and not every one. The sample consists of about 190,000 clones, 90% to 95% of them appearing once. The sample here was peripheral blood, taken on day 0 of AZD1222 vaccination. These receptors originate from an adult in good health.

The gene calls are TRBV19 and TRBJ1-2; 7 positions match TRBD1. Germline assignment: CDR1 LNHDA and CDR2 SQIVND (reference sequence). V was pared by 8 bases and J by 4 bases, with 7 bases of the junction left unmatched. This CDR3 comprises 13 residues. The DNA of the CDR3 is TGTGCCAGTTCGTCCGACAGGGTCTATGGCTACACCTTC. It encodes CASSSDRVYGYTF.

The chain uses TRBV5-4 and TRBJ2-5, with unresolved D. The CDR3 spans 12 residues. V was pared by 4 bases and J by 5 bases, with 9 bases between. CDR1 is SGHNT and CDR2 is YYREEE in the germline V gene (reference sequence). The CDR3 is CASSSNVETQYF. CDR3 coding DNA: TGTGCCAGCAGCAGTAACGTTGAGACCCAGTACTTC.

The V gene is TRBV14, the J gene TRBJ1-3; no clear D gene. Trimming shortened V by 4 bases and J by 1 base, and 8 bases separated the two germline ends. The CDR3 has 14 amino acids. Germline assignment: CDR1 SGHDN and CDR2 FVKESK. CDR3 residues: CASSPRSSGNTIYF. The CDR3 DNA sequence: TGTGCCAGCAGCCCCAGGAGTTCTGGAAACACCATATATTTT.

This chain connects TRBV28 to TRBJ2-5; TRBD1 agrees at 9 bases. This CDR3 has 15 residues. V was pared by 5 bases and J by 5 bases, with 9 bases of the junction left unmatched. Germline values: CDR1 MDHEN, CDR2 SYDVKM. CDR3 sequence (DNA): TGTGCCAGCAGTGGCCAGGACAGGGGTCATGAGACCCAGTACTTC. Its protein is CASSGQDRGHETQYF.

This chain links TRBV7-2 with TRBJ2-1; D remains unclear. Per the germline V gene, CDR1 is SGHTA and CDR2 is FQGNSA. The CDR3 has 16 residues. V was shortened by 1 base and J by 0 bases, with 10 bases between the two germline ends. The CDR3 sequence: CASSLGSSSSYNEQFF. The CDR3 region has the DNA TGTGCCAGCAGCTTAGGATCCAGTAGCTCCTACAATGAGCAGTTCTTC.

The chain is built from TRBV7-2 and TRBJ2-2; 7 bases are shared with TRBD1. The trim removed 6 bases at V and 6 bases at J, leaving 7 bases unmatched. The length of the CDR3 is 14 residues. Germline-derived CDR1 and CDR2 are SGHTA and FQGNSA. The CDR3 sequence: CASSIRDRAGELFF. In nucleotides, the CDR3 is TGTGCCAGCAGTATAAGAGACAGGGCCGGGGAGCTGTTTTTT.

The chain links TRBV7-3 to TRBJ1-4, with 7 bases matching TRBD1. The ends lost 5 bases at V and 0 bases at J; junction bases unmatched: 9. Germline CDR1 reads SGHTA; CDR2 reads FQGTGA. The CDR3 spans 17 residues. In DNA, the CDR3 is TGTGCCAGCAGCACACCGGGACAGAAAACAACTAATGAAAAACTGTTTTTT. Encoded protein: CASSTPGQKTTNEKLFF.

The chain joins TRBV6-2 or TRBV6-3 to TRBJ2-3, with D perhaps matching TRBD2 (6 bases). The CDR3 spans 15 residues. Germline V gives CDR1 MNHEY, CDR2 SVGEGT. V lost 4 bases, J lost 1 base, and 12 bases lay in between. The CDR3 spells CASSSYKRGTDTQYF. The CDR3 coding sequence is TGTGCCAGCAGTTCTTATAAGCGGGGCACAGATACGCAGTATTTT.

The chain employs TRBV6-5 and TRBJ1-1; unclear D gene. Germline V CDR1 and CDR2: MNHEY, SVGAGI. CDR3 size: 13 residues. The V gene lost 6 bases and the J gene lost 1 base, with 9 bases spanning the gap. The CDR3: CASRDGTNTEAFF. The CDR3 DNA sequence: TGTGCCAGCAGGGACGGTACGAACACTGAAGCTTTCTTT.

The chain uses TRBV5-4 and TRBJ2-3; 16 bases agree with TRBD2. V lost 3 bases, J lost 5 bases, and 6 bases stayed unmatched. The germline V gene encodes CDR1 SGHNT and CDR2 YYREEE (reference sequence). The CDR3 consists of 17 residues. The CDR3 DNA reads as TGTGCCAGCAGCTCCCCGGGACTAGCGGGAGGGTTAGATACGCAGTATTTT. It is translated as CASSSPGLAGGLDTQYF.

The chain recombines TRBV4-3 with TRBJ2-7; D possibly matches TRBD1 or TRBD2 (5 bases each). The ends were cut back, 4 bases at V and 3 bases at J, with 16 bases in the middle. Looked up from germline, CDR1 is LGHNA and CDR2 is YSLEER. CDR3 length equals 15 residues. This CDR3 is CASSLELGENYEQYF. DNA of the CDR3: TGCGCCAGCAGCCTCGAGTTAGGGGAGAACTACGAGCAGTACTTC.

The rearrangement links TRBV18 to TRBJ1-2; D is possibly TRBD1 (5 bases). V lost 0 bases to trimming and J lost 4 bases, with 15 bases between them. Germline V lookup: CDR1 KGHSH, CDR2 LQKENI. This CDR3 is 16 amino acids long. The CDR3 nucleotides are TGTGCCAGCTCACCACCGCTGGGGGGAAACCGCTATGGCTACACCTTC. This codes for CASSPPLGGNRYGYTF.

The chain couples TRBV9 to TRBJ2-3, with TRBD2 matching 8 bases. The trim removed 4 bases at V and 4 bases at J, leaving 11 bases unmatched. The length of the CDR3 is 16 residues. In germline, CDR1 is SGDLS, CDR2 YYNGEE. The CDR3 here is CASSSRGQAGADTQYF. In DNA form, the CDR3 reads TGTGCCAGCAGCTCCCGAGGGCAAGCGGGAGCAGATACGCAGTATTTT.

V usage is TRBV25-1 and J usage is TRBJ2-1; D perhaps matches TRBD2 (6 bases). Trimming left V 0 bases short and J 5 bases short, with 14 bases between. The CDR3 contains 16 residues. The germline gives CDR1 MGHDK, CDR2 SYGVNS. In DNA form, the CDR3 reads TGTGCCAGCAGTGAATACTACGGACTAACCCACAATGAGCAGTTCTTC. Amino acids: CASSEYYGLTHNEQFF. Supplemented by reference TRBV25-1 and TRBJ2-1, the full variable domain reads EADIYQTPRYLVIGTGKKITLECSQTMGHDKMYWYQQDPGMELHLIHYSYGVNSTEKGDLSSESTVSRIRTEHFPLTLESARPSHTSQYLCASSEYYGLTHNEQFFGPGTRLTVL.

The gene calls are TRBV14 and TRBJ2-7; a weak D match, TRBD2 (5 bases). In germline, CDR1 is SGHDN, CDR2 FVKESK. Trimming removed 3 bases from V and 6 bases from J, with 6 bases in between. The CDR3 totals 11 residues. Here the CDR3 DNA reads TGTGCCAGCAGCCACAGCGGCGAGCAGTACTTC. Amino acid sequence: CASSHSGEQYF.

V and J are TRBV14 and TRBJ1-6, with 10 positions matching TRBD1. Germline V gene data show CDR1 as SGHDN and CDR2 as FVKESK. The CDR3 loop spans 14 amino acids. V lost 6 bases and J lost 8; bases outside the gene matches: 4. CDR3 protein: CASRRQGAYSPLHF. Written as DNA, the CDR3 is TGTGCCAGCAGACGACAGGGGGCTTATTCACCCCTCCACTTT.

The V call is TRBV24-1, the J call TRBJ2-5; 14 bases fit TRBD2. The CDR3 consists of 16 residues. CDR1 is KGHDR and CDR2 is SFDVKD in the germline V gene. V shed 4 bases and J 4 bases; nucleotides not matched to a gene: 4. CDR3 in DNA: TGTGCCACCAGTGACCGCGGACTAGCGGGAGGAGAGACCCAGTACTTC. Its translation: CATSDRGLAGGETQYF.

The chain uses TRBV6-2 or TRBV6-3 and TRBJ1-5; possible D gene TRBD1, 6 bases. Trimming cost V 2 bases and J 10 bases, with 12 bases left between them. Per the germline V gene, CDR1 is MNHEY and CDR2 is SVGEGT. CDR3 length equals 13 residues. The CDR3 sequence is CASSYGGRRPQHF. The CDR3 DNA follows: TGTGCCAGCAGTTACGGGGGGCGGAGACCCCAGCATTTT.

The V gene is TRBV4-3, the J gene TRBJ2-4; D may be TRBD1 (5 bases). Germline V gives CDR1 LGHNA, CDR2 YSLEER. The length of the CDR3 is 13 residues. Trimming took 3 bases from V and 8 from J, leaving 11 bases between them. The DNA of the CDR3 is TGCGCCAGCAGCCAGAGAATGACAGACATTCAGTACTTC. As protein: CASSQRMTDIQYF.

The gene calls are TRBV5-4 and TRBJ1-1; D is perhaps TRBD1 (5 bases). Germline V gene sequence: CDR1 SGHNT, CDR2 YYREEE (reference sequence). The CDR3 contains 12 residues. V was clipped by 4 bases and J by 10 bases, with 14 bases between them. CDR3 amino acids: CASSQIRAGAFF. CDR3 nucleotide sequence: TGTGCCAGCAGCCAAATCAGGGCGGGAGCTTTCTTT. The full variable domain, in which reference TRBV5-4 and TRBJ1-1 provide the parts outside the CDR3, is ETGVTQSPTHLIKTRGQQVTLRCSSQSGHNTVSWYQQALGQGPQFIFQYYREEENGRGNFPPRFSGLQFPNYSSELNVNALELDDSALYLCASSQIRAGAFFGQGTRLTVV.

This chain uses TRBV15 with TRBJ2-3; 9 nucleotides align to TRBD1. Germline V lookup: CDR1 LNHNV, CDR2 YYDKDF (reference sequence). The V and J ends lost 0 bases and 2 bases, in that order; junction bases with no gene match: 3. The length of the CDR3 is 16 residues. CDR3 residues: CATSRERTGATDTQYF. CDR3 nucleotides: TGTGCCACCAGCAGAGAAAGGACAGGGGCCACAGATACGCAGTATTTT.

On this clone: The junction departs from the called germline gene at one end, perhaps through a read error. The rearrangement joins TRBV6-5 to TRBJ1-2; 8 bases agree with TRBD1. The germline V gene encodes CDR1 MNHEY and CDR2 SVGAGI. There are 15 residues in the CDR3. The DNA of the CDR3 is TGTACCAGCAGTTATTCAACAGGGGGGTATTATGGCTACACCTTC. Protein sequence: CTSSYSTGGYYGYTF.

The chain uses TRBV11-2 and TRBJ2-1; 7 bases agree with TRBD1. The CDR3 extends over 14 amino acids. CDR1 is SGHAT, CDR2 FQNNGV, per germline. The V and J ends lost 5 bases and 6 bases, in that order; junction bases with no gene match: 7. In nucleotides, the CDR3 is TGTGCCAGCAGCCACTTGACAGGGTTCAATGAGCAGTTCTTC. Its translation is CASSHLTGFNEQFF.

The chain has TRBV14 and TRBJ1-1; unclear D gene. This CDR3 contains 12 residues. Trimming cost V 3 bases and J 8 bases, with 10 bases left between them. Germline V gene sequence: CDR1 SGHDN, CDR2 FVKESK. The DNA for the CDR3 is TGTGCCAGCAGCCAGAGCCATTGGGAAGCTTTCTTT. Its translation is CASSQSHWEAFF.

This clone was seen only once. The V call is TRBV28, the J call TRBJ1-5; D not certain. The V and J ends lost 3 bases and 2 bases respectively, with 35 bases between them. The CDR3 contains 23 residues. Per the germline V gene, CDR1 is MDHEN and CDR2 is SYDVKM. This CDR3 reads CASSFGWSSLPPARSRGNQPQHF. The CDR3 DNA reads TGTGCCAGCAGTTTTGGATGGTCGTCCTTGCCCCCCGCCAGGTCTCGCGGCAATCAGCCCCAGCATTTT.

V and J are TRBV2 and TRBJ1-4; D not resolved. The CDR3 has 12 residues. CDR1 SNHLY and CDR2 FYNNEI come from the germline V gene. The germline V and J ends were trimmed by 2 bases and 6 bases, with 4 bases remaining between them. The CDR3 DNA is TGTGCCAGCAGTGAAAGGGATGAAAAACTGTTTTTT. Translating it yields CASSERDEKLFF. Full variable domain (remainder filled in from reference TRBV2 and TRBJ1-4): EPEVTQTPSHQVTQMGQEVILRCVPISNHLYFYWYRQILGQKVEFLVSFYNNEISEKSEIFDDQFSVERPDGSNFTLKIRSTKLEDSAMYFCASSERDEKLFFGSGTQLSVL.

The chain has TRBV7-9 and TRBJ2-7; TRBD2 matches at 11 bases. J lost 7 bases, V lost 1 base, and 3 bases had no gene match. The CDR3 covers 14 residues. Germline CDR1 is SEHNR and CDR2 is FQNEAQ (reference sequence). The CDR3: CASSLGASGREQYF. CDR3 nucleotide sequence: TGTGCCAGCAGCTTAGGGGCTAGCGGGAGGGAGCAGTACTTC. The variable domain in full, completed from reference TRBV7-9 and TRBJ2-7, reads DTGVSQNPRHKITKRGQNVTFRCDPISEHNRLYWYRQTLGQGPEFLTYFQNEAQLEKSRLLSDRFSAERPKGSFSTLEIQRTEQGDSAMYLCASSLGASGREQYFGPGTRLTVT.

V gene TRBV11-2 combines with J gene TRBJ1-3; no reliable D call. Germline V gene lookup returns CDR1 SGHAT and CDR2 FQNNGV. Trimming cost V 2 bases and J 4 bases, with 18 bases left between them. The CDR3 runs to 17 residues. This CDR3 is CASSLFAIPDQGNTIYF. CDR3 in DNA: TGTGCCAGCAGCTTATTCGCAATCCCAGACCAAGGAAACACCATATATTTT.